Each of the 12 T cell receptor beta chains below was sequenced from the same sample in a study of T cell responses to AZD1222 COVID-19 vaccine. Repertoires were generated with immunoSEQ multiplex PCR, while TCRdb's copy carries only in-frame clones and drops some. The sample yields over 130,000 clones, about 91% seen once. The material was peripheral blood, obtained 28 days after the second AZD1222 dose. These TCRs come from an adult who received the AZD1222 COVID-19 vaccine.

About this clone itself: This CDR3 is also generated by other DNA sequences in the sample. V is TRBV5-1 and J is TRBJ2-1; 8 bases are a match to TRBD2. V gave up 4 bases and J gave up 1 base; unmatched junction bases: 4. CDR3 length: 15 amino acids. Germline-derived CDR1 and CDR2 are SGHRS and YFSETQ. CDR3 nucleotide sequence: TGCGCCAGCAGCCTTTCTAGCGGGTCCTACAATGAGCAGTTCTTC. Translating gives CASSLSSGSYNEQFF.

This sequence joins TRBV2 and TRBJ1-5, with a weak D call TRBD1 (5 bases). The CDR3 is 15 amino acids. V lost 2 bases, J lost 5 bases, and 13 bases lay in between. Germline assignment: CDR1 SNHLY and CDR2 FYNNEI. CDR3 amino acids: CASSELAGWDQPQHF. The CDR3 coding sequence is TGTGCCAGCAGTGAATTGGCAGGGTGGGATCAGCCCCAGCATTTT.

This chain joins TRBV2 and TRBJ2-1, with 8 bases aligning to TRBD1. Trimming cost V 8 bases and J 7 bases; bases outside gene matches: 4. This CDR3 comprises 12 residues. Per germline, CDR1 SNHLY and CDR2 FYNNEI. The CDR3 DNA reads as TGTGCCAGCGGGAGGACAGGGAATGAGCAGTTCTTC. Its protein product is CASGRTGNEQFF.

The genes are TRBV11-2 and TRBJ1-4; no definite D call. CDR1 is SGHAT, CDR2 FQNNGV, per germline. The V end lost 7 bases, the J end lost 8 bases, and 23 bases lay between the germline ends. The CDR3 sequence is 16 residues long. The CDR3 is CASTVFTSRRDEKLFF. The CDR3 DNA reads as TGTGCCAGCACTGTCTTCACTTCGCGACGTGACGAAAAACTGTTTTTT.

This rearrangement joins TRBV28 to TRBJ2-7, with TRBD1 as a possible D gene (6 bases). CDR1 is MDHEN and CDR2 is SYDVKM in the germline V gene. V lost 11 bases to trimming and J lost 6 bases, with 20 bases between them. CDR3 length equals 13 residues. The CDR3 sequence is CALTGCRGCEQYF. The CDR3 region has the DNA TGTGCCCTCACCGGGTGCAGGGGCTGCGAGCAGTACTTC.

This rearrangement joins TRBV10-3 to TRBJ1-2, with 8 bases lining up with TRBD1. This CDR3 has 14 amino acids. The germline V gene has CDR1 ENHRY and CDR2 SYGVKD. J was trimmed by 6 bases and V by 6 bases; bases with no gene match: 9. CDR3 residues: CAISGDRGENGYTF. The DNA for the CDR3 is TGTGCCATCAGCGGCGACAGGGGAGAGAATGGCTACACCTTC.

V usage is TRBV3-1 (or the pseudogene TRBV3-2) and J usage is TRBJ1-1, with D tentatively TRBD1 (5 bases). V was cut by 3 bases and J by 1 base, with 9 bases left in between. The CDR3 spans 14 residues. The germline V gene encodes CDR1 LGHDT and CDR2 YNNKEL (reference sequence). Written as DNA, the CDR3 is TGTGCCAGCAGCCAGCTAGGGGCGAACACTGAAGCTTTCTTT. Protein sequence: CASSQLGANTEAFF.

This chain connects TRBV28 to TRBJ1-5; tentative D call: TRBD1 (5 bases). CDR3 length: 17 amino acids. Per the germline V gene, CDR1 is MDHEN and CDR2 is SYDVKM. Trimming pared 8 bases from V and 3 bases from J, leaving 23 bases between. The CDR3 spells CASSRGRGIASNQPQHF. The CDR3 region has the DNA TGTGCCAGCTCCCGGGGTAGGGGCATTGCCTCCAATCAGCCCCAGCATTTT.

The rearrangement joins TRBV4-1 to TRBJ2-1, with 10 nucleotides matching TRBD2. J lost 9 bases, V lost 3 bases, and 8 bases had no gene match. Per germline, CDR1 MGHRA and CDR2 YSYEKL. CDR3 size: 15 residues. The CDR3 DNA follows: TGCGCCAGCAGCCAGTTGCTAGCGGGAGTAACTGAGCAGTTCTTC. Translation gives CASSQLLAGVTEQFF.

V is TRBV24-1 and J is TRBJ2-3; 9 positions match TRBD2. This CDR3 is 17 amino acids long. V gave up 7 bases and J gave up 1 base; unmatched junction bases: 11. Germline V gives CDR1 KGHDR, CDR2 SFDVKD. This chain's CDR3 is CATSRSGWTSGTDTQYF. CDR3 DNA: TGTGCCACCAGCCGGTCGGGGTGGACTAGCGGCACAGATACGCAGTATTTT.

The chain has TRBV2 and TRBJ2-1; D gene unclear. V was cut by 6 bases and J by 0 bases, with 6 bases left in between. Germline V gene sequence: CDR1 SNHLY, CDR2 FYNNEI. The CDR3 is made up of 13 amino acids. The CDR3 DNA follows: TGTGCCAGCAGGAGATTCTCCTACAATGAGCAGTTCTTC. It specifies CASRRFSYNEQFF.

The gene calls are TRBV5-1 and TRBJ2-3, with TRBD2 matching over 12 bases. Losses at the gene ends were 4 bases for V and 4 bases for J; bases not matched to a gene: 7. The CDR3 consists of 16 residues. Germline V gene sequence: CDR1 SGHRS, CDR2 YFSETQ. CDR3 DNA sequence: TGCGCCAGCAGCCCAAGGACTAGCGGGATCGCAGATACGCAGTATTTT. Its translation: CASSPRTSGIADTQYF.